The rows below give T cell receptor beta chains drawn from one sample of a study of siplizumab effects on memory and regulatory T cells. Repertoires were generated with immunoSEQ multiplex PCR, while TCRdb's copy carries only in-frame clones and drops some. The sample carries tens of thousands of clones, 87% recorded once. Sample: Tregs sorted from blood. All receptors derive from a human donor in good health. Each CDR3 is given with its conserved first and last residue. Fields, in order: clone size, CDR3 length, V gene, J gene, D gene, CDR3 protein, CDR3 DNA. D genes are given only for firm matches. Part of the rows lack a size; the others show once, few, many or a class for expanded clones.

-	17	TRBV5-6	TRBJ2-7	-	CASSYRTASPQPYEQYF	TGTGCCAGCAGCTACCGGACAGCCTCTCCCCAGCCCTACGAGCAGTACTTC
-	14	TRBV11-2	TRBJ2-7	-	CASSFDSNRREQYF	TGTGCCAGCAGCTTCGACTCCAACAGAAGGGAGCAGTACTTC
-	15	TRBV4-1	TRBJ2-1	TRBD2	CASSQALAAYNEQFF	TGCGCCAGCAGCCAAGCGCTAGCGGCTTACAATGAGCAGTTCTTC
-	16	TRBV21-1	TRBJ1-5	-	CASSKAGGGENQPQHF	TGTGCCAGCAGCAAAGCCGGGGGCGGAGAGAATCAGCCCCAGCATTTT
-	12	TRBV2	TRBJ1-1	-	CASSGSGREAFF	TGTGCCAGCAGTGGATCGGGGAGGGAAGCTTTCTTT
-	11	TRBV29-1	TRBJ1-2	-	CSGTDNYGYTF	TGCAGCGGGACAGATAACTATGGCTACACCTTC
-	12	TRBV6-1	TRBJ2-5	-	CASSTQRETQYF	TGTGCCAGCAGCACTCAGAGGGAGACCCAGTACTTC
-	14	TRBV5-1	TRBJ1-1	TRBD1	CASRPGGTNTEAFF	TGCGCCAGCCGGCCAGGGGGCACGAACACTGAAGCTTTCTTT
-	14	TRBV5-1	TRBJ2-1	-	CASSLERQVDEQFF	TGCGCCAGCAGCTTGGAACGCCAGGTCGATGAGCAGTTCTTC
-	13	TRBV29-1	TRBJ1-6	TRBD1	CSVGWDSNSPLHF	TGCAGCGTTGGGTGGGACAGCAATTCACCCCTCCACTTT
few	15	TRBV9	TRBJ2-5	-	CASSFGGGTQETQYF	TGTGCCAGCAGCTTTGGAGGGGGGACTCAAGAGACCCAGTACTTC
-	12	TRBV5-1	TRBJ2-7	-	CASSLQGYEQYF	TGCGCCAGCAGCTTGCAGGGCTACGAGCAGTACTTC
-	15	TRBV18	TRBJ2-7	TRBD1	CASSGGQGGSYEQYF	TGTGCCAGCTCGGGCGGACAGGGGGGGTCCTACGAGCAGTACTTC
-	12	TRBV5-4	TRBJ1-2	-	CASSFPGYGYTF	TGTGCCAGCAGCTTCCCGGGGTATGGCTACACCTTC
-	14	TRBV2	TRBJ2-1	-	CASSGTASYNEQFF	TGTGCCAGCAGTGGTACAGCCTCCTACAATGAGCAGTTCTTC
once	11	TRBV20-1	TRBJ1-2	-	CSVRAAYGYTF	TGCAGTGTTCGGGCAGCCTATGGCTACACCTTC
-	12	TRBV5-1	TRBJ1-2	-	CASSLGPIGYTF	TGCGCCAGCAGCTTGGGACCTATAGGCTACACCTTC
-	15	TRBV14	TRBJ1-2	-	CASSQDLVTYGGYTF	TGTGCCAGCAGCCAAGATCTCGTCACGTACGGTGGCTACACCTTC
-	12	TRBV6-1	TRBJ1-3	TRBD1	CASSPSTGSIYF	TGTGCCAGCAGCCCCTCGACAGGGTCCATATATTTT
-	15	TRBV18	TRBJ2-3	-	CASSPSGLYTDTQYF	TGTGCCAGCTCACCATCCGGCTTATACACAGATACGCAGTATTTT
-	13	TRBV5-1	TRBJ2-5	TRBD2	CASSAGLAGGTYF	TGCGCCAGCAGCGCGGGACTAGCGGGGGGTACGTACTTC
-	9	TRBV20-1	TRBJ1-5	-	CSAGKGGVF	TGCAGTGCAGGGAAAGGGGGGGTTTTT
once	15	TRBV7-9	TRBJ2-1	-	CASSTSAGALNEQFF	TGTGCCAGCAGCACCTCCGCGGGGGCCCTAAATGAGCAGTTCTTC
-	15	TRBV18	TRBJ1-2	TRBD1	CASSPTGGSDYGYTF	TGTGCCAGCTCACCAACAGGGGGCAGTGACTATGGCTACACCTTC
-	15	TRBV9	TRBJ1-3	TRBD1	CASNTGGIAGNTIYF	TGTGCCAGCAATACAGGGGGTATAGCTGGAAACACCATATATTTT
-	11	TRBV28	TRBJ1-4	-	CASSPATKLFF	TGTGCCAGCAGCCCCGCGACAAAACTGTTTTTT